This is a list of T cell receptor beta chains from one sample in a study of T cells in Graves' hyperthyroidism and ophthalmopathy. TCRdb called the multiplex PCR reads again in MiXCR, with one record for every CDR3 protein. The sample shows hundreds of thousands of distinct CDR3 sequences, over 12% of them seen only once. The sequenced sample consisted of blood. Source of these receptors: a man between 18 and 35 years old with Graves' ophthalmopathy. CDR3s include the opening cysteine and the closing phenylalanine or tryptophan. The order of the fields is V gene, clone size, D gene, J gene, CDR3 protein, CDR3 DNA. D genes are given only for firm matches. Some rows have no size entry. The others give once, few or many, or a class for an expanded clone.

>TRBV15|many|-|TRBJ2-5
CATSRNPMETQYF
TGTGCCACCAGCAGAAACCCTATGGAGACCCAGTACTTC
>TRBV12-3/TRBV12-4|many|-|TRBJ1-1
CASSPTSGSWNTEAFF
TGTGCCAGCAGTCCCACGTCGGGGAGTTGGAACACTGAAGCTTTCTTT
>TRBV11-2|many|-|TRBJ1-1
CASATAGGGTEAFF
TGTGCCAGCGCCACGGCTGGGGGCGGAACTGAAGCTTTCTTT
>TRBV3-1|many|TRBD1|TRBJ2-3
CASSPQGAADTQYF
TGTGCCAGCAGCCCACAGGGGGCCGCAGATACGCAGTATTTT
>TRBV12-3/TRBV12-4|many|TRBD1|TRBJ2-7
CASTTDRVGEQYF
TGTGCCAGCACCACGGACAGGGTGGGCGAGCAGTACTTC
>TRBV15|-|TRBD1|TRBJ2-7
CATSRQDRGYEQYF
TGTGCCACCAGCAGACAGGACAGGGGATACGAGCAGTACTTC
>TRBV5-1|-|TRBD2|TRBJ2-7
CTSSPMGTSGAYEQYF
TGCACCAGCAGCCCGATGGGGACTAGCGGGGCTTACGAGCAGTACTTC
>TRBV29-1|few|TRBD1|TRBJ2-1
CSVGAGTGSSYNEQFF
TGCAGCGTTGGAGCGGGGACAGGGAGCTCCTACAATGAGCAGTTCTTC
>TRBV20-1|many|TRBD1|TRBJ1-3
CSARDAGQGRNTIYF
TGCAGTGCTAGAGATGCAGGACAGGGCAGAAACACCATATATTTT
>TRBV9|-|TRBD2|TRBJ2-7
CASSGPSSGTDEQYF
TGTGCCAGCAGCGGGCCGTCTAGCGGGACCGACGAGCAGTACTTC
>TRBV7-9|few|-|TRBJ1-5
CASSLGGGGQPQHF
TGTGCCAGCAGCTTAGGAGGGGGGGGCCAGCCCCAGCATTTT
>TRBV11-2|many|-|TRBJ2-5
CASSLGIVQETQYF
TGTGCCAGCAGCTTGGGGATAGTGCAAGAGACCCAGTACTTC
>TRBV12-3/TRBV12-4|many|-|TRBJ1-3
CASSLLRDTIYF
TGTGCCAGCAGTTTATTGCGGGACACCATATATTTT
>TRBV20-1|-|-|TRBJ1-1
CSASGRRVYEAFF
TGCAGTGCCTCTGGGCGCCGAGTGTATGAAGCTTTCTTT
>TRBV20-1|-|TRBD2|TRBJ2-1
CSVSSGNYNEQFF
TGCAGTGTTTCTAGCGGGAACTACAATGAGCAGTTCTTC
>TRBV20-1|many|TRBD1|TRBJ1-1
CSARTGGRAFF
TGCAGTGCTAGGACAGGGGGCCGAGCTTTCTTT
>TRBV6-2/TRBV6-3|few|TRBD1|TRBJ1-1
CASSYSKGQTNTEAFF
TGTGCCAGCAGTTACTCGAAGGGACAGACGAACACTGAAGCTTTCTTT
>TRBV18|many|-|TRBJ1-5
CASSEQEHQPQHF
TGTGCCAGCTCAGAACAGGAACATCAGCCCCAGCATTTT
>TRBV4-1|-|TRBD1|TRBJ2-7
CASSQDRTGGTYEQYF
TGCGCCAGCAGCCAAGATCGGACAGGGGGAACCTACGAGCAGTACTTC
>TRBV6-1|few|-|TRBJ2-1
CASWAGLYNEQFF
TGTGCCAGCTGGGCGGGCCTATACAATGAGCAGTTCTTC
>TRBV4-2|few|-|TRBJ2-1
CASSQNSGSSYNEQFF
TGTGCCAGCAGCCAGAATAGCGGCAGCTCCTACAATGAGCAGTTCTTC
>TRBV5-1|few|TRBD2|TRBJ2-2
CASSLAPGLNSNTGELFF
TGCGCCAGCAGCTTGGCGCCGGGACTAAACTCGAACACCGGGGAGCTGTTTTTT
>TRBV29-1|-|-|TRBJ2-5
CSVVQGRRQETQYF
TGCAGCGTTGTTCAGGGCAGAAGACAAGAGACCCAGTACTTC
>TRBV20-1|many|-|TRBJ2-5
CSASPPEEETQYF
TGCAGTGCTAGCCCCCCAGAGGAAGAGACCCAGTACTTC
>TRBV29-1|many|-|TRBJ1-2
CSVEGGVGGYTF
TGCAGCGTTGAGGGGGGAGTTGGTGGCTACACCTTC
>TRBV28|many|TRBD2|TRBJ2-7
CASRKDSGDFYEQYF
TGTGCCAGCAGGAAAGATAGCGGGGATTTCTACGAGCAGTACTTC
>TRBV20-1|many|-|TRBJ1-4
CSARDENEKLFF
TGCAGTGCTAGAGATGAGAATGAAAAACTGTTTTTT
>TRBV11-2|many|TRBD1|TRBJ1-6
CASSLEAGGYNSPLHF
TGTGCCAGCAGCTTAGAAGCAGGGGGCTATAATTCACCCCTCCACTTT
>TRBV6-4|many|-|TRBJ2-5
CASSAHNQETQYF
TGTGCCAGCAGTGCCCACAACCAAGAGACCCAGTACTTC
>TRBV5-6|many|-|TRBJ2-1
CASSFGSAPYNEQFF
TGTGCCAGCAGCTTCGGGAGCGCACCATACAATGAGCAGTTCTTC
>TRBV29-1|many|-|TRBJ2-7
CSVDLQEGYEQYF
TGCAGCGTTGACCTACAGGAGGGATACGAGCAGTACTTC
>TRBV29-1|many|-|TRBJ2-1
CSERLEPYNEQFF
TGCAGCGAACGACTGGAGCCTTACAATGAGCAGTTCTTC
>TRBV5-8|few|-|TRBJ1-1
CASSWAGVTNTEAFF
TGTGCCAGCAGCTGGGCAGGGGTAACTAACACTGAAGCTTTCTTT
>TRBV13|many|TRBD2|TRBJ2-7
CASSSEKLGLAGEYEQYF
TGTGCCAGCAGCTCCGAAAAACTGGGACTAGCGGGAGAGTACGAGCAGTACTTC
>TRBV15|-|TRBD1|TRBJ1-2
CATSRDRQGSAIYGYTF
TGTGCCACCAGCAGAGACCGACAGGGGAGTGCTATTTATGGCTACACCTTC
>TRBV11-3|many|TRBD2|TRBJ2-2
CASSLERLAVSTGELFF
TGTGCCAGCAGCTTAGAGAGGCTAGCGGTATCTACCGGGGAGCTGTTTTTT
>TRBV13|many|-|TRBJ1-2
CASRERGGYTF
TGTGCCAGCAGGGAAAGGGGCGGCTACACCTTC
>TRBV9|many|-|TRBJ1-3
CASSVGLSGNTIYF
TGTGCCAGCAGTGTAGGACTCTCTGGAAACACCATATATTTT
>TRBV3-1|many|-|TRBJ1-2
CASSQGEVRYTF
TGTGCCAGCAGCCAAGGCGAGGTGCGCTACACCTTC
>TRBV6-1|many|-|TRBJ2-7
CASDLRGTAFYEQYF
TGTGCCAGCGATTTAAGGGGGACTGCATTCTACGAGCAGTACTTC
>TRBV6-1|many|TRBD1|TRBJ2-7
CASSWGQEDYEQYF
TGTGCCAGCAGTTGGGGACAGGAAGATTACGAGCAGTACTTC
>TRBV7-2|few|TRBD1|TRBJ1-4
CASSIRQGVEEKLFF
TGTGCCAGCAGCATCAGACAGGGAGTTGAGGAAAAACTGTTTTTT
>TRBV10-1|few|-|TRBJ2-1
CASSEFSRYNEQFF
TGCGCCAGCAGTGAGTTTAGCAGGTACAATGAGCAGTTCTTC
>TRBV4-2|-|TRBD2|TRBJ2-3
CASSQDLGLAALSTDTQYF
TGTGCCAGCAGCCAAGATCTGGGACTAGCGGCCCTTAGCACAGATACGCAGTATTTT
>TRBV5-1|many|-|TRBJ2-7
CASSFISDPAYEQYF
TGCGCCAGCAGCTTCATTAGCGACCCAGCCTACGAGCAGTACTTC
>TRBV10-3|many|TRBD1|TRBJ2-5
CAISVGTGGAETQYF
TGTGCCATCAGTGTAGGGACAGGGGGCGCTGAGACCCAGTACTTC